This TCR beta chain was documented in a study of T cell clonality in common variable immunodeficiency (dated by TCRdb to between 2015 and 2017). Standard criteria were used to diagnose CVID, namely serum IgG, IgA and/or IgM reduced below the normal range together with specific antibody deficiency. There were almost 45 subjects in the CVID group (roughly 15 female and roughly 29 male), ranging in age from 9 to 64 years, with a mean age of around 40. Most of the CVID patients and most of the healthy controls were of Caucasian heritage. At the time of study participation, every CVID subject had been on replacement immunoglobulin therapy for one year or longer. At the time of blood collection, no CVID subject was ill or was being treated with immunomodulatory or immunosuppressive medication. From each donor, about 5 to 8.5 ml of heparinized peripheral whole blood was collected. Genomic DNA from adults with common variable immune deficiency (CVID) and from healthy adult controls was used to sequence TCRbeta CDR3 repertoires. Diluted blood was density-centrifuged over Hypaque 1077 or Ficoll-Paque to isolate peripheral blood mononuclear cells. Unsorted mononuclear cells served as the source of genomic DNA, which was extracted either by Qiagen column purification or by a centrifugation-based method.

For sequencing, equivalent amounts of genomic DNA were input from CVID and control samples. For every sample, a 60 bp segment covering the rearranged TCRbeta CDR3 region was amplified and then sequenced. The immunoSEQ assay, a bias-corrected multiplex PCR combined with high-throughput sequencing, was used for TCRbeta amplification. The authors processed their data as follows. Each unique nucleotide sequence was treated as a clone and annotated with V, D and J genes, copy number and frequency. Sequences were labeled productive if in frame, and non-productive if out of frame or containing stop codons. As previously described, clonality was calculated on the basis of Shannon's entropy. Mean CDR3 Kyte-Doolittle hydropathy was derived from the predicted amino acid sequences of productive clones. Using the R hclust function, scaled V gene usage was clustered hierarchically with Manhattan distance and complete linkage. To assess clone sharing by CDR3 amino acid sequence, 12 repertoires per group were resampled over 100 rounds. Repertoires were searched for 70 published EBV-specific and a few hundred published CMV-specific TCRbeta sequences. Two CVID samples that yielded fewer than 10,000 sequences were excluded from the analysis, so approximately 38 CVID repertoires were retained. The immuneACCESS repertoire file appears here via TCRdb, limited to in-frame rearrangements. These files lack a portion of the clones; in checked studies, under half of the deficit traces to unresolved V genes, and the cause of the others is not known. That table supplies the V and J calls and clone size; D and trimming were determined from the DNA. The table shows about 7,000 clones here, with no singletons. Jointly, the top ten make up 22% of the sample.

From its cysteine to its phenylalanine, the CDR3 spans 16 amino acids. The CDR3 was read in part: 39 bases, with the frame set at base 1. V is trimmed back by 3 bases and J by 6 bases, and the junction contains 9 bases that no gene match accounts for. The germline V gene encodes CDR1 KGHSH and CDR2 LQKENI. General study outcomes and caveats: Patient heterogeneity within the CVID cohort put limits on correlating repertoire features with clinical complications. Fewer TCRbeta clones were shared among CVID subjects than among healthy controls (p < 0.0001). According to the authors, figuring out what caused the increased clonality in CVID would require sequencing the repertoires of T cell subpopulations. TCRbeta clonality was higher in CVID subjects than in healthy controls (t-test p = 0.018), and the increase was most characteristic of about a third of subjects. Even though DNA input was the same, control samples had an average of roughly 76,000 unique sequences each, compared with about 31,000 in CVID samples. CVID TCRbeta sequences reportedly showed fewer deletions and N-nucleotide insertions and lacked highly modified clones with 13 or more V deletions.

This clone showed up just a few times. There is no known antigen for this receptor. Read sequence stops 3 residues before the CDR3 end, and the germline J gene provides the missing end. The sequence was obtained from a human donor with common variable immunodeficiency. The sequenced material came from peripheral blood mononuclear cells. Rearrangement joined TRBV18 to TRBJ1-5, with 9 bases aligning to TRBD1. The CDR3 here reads CASSPGQGKEGQPQHF. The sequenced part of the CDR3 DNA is TGTGCCAGCTCACCGGGACAGGGAAAAGAGGGTCAGCCC.